This entry features one T cell receptor (beta chain) sequence. This record comes from a study of memory CD8 T cells in hepatitis C reinfection. Across the whole study: Samples late or after reinfection came 12 to 24 weeks post-detection.

The V segment lost 3 bases and the J segment 2 bases; nucleotides outside the gene matches: 1. CDR3 length: 12 residues. Germline CDR1 and CDR2: SQVTM and ANQGSEA. Profiled with immunoSEQ multiplex PCR; TCRdb holds only in-frame clones, not every one. The data hold about 46,000 clones, with 89% observed a single time. This sample's time point: late/post reinfection, 12 to 24 weeks after detection. No in vitro expansion preceded TCR sequencing of the sorted cells. A couple of donors provided sorted CD3+ CD8+ CD45RO- naive CD8 T cells at all three reinfection time points. Sequences were obtained from naive CD8+ T cells sorted from blood. The sequence came from a man between 18 and 29 years old with hepatitis C virus infection. V is TRBV29-1 and J is TRBJ2-7; 7 positions agree with TRBD1. The CDR3 bases are TGCAGCGTTGAGGGACAGACCTACGAGCAGTACTTC. Protein sequence: CSVEGQTYEQYF.